Sequencing of this TCR beta chain was carried out in a study of T cells of healthy individuals. TCRdb itself ran the 5' RACE reads through MiXCR, one entry per CDR3 protein. The sample carries 65,000 to 90,000 distinct CDR3 sequences, about 4.8% recorded once. This clonotype was observed a few times. Germline V gene data show CDR1 as LNHNV and CDR2 as YYDKDF (reference sequence). V was shortened by 5 bases and J by 2 bases, with 7 bases between the two germline ends. The CDR3 is made up of 12 amino acids. The chain links TRBV15 to TRBJ2-7; D remains unclear. This TCR was recovered from a female donor in good health. The CDR3 region is CATSLGPYEQYF. CDR3 sequence (DNA): TGTGCCACCAGCCTCGGGCCCTACGAGCAGTACTTC.